This T cell receptor beta chain was obtained from a study of CD4+ T cells in melanoma. Clones were sequenced by immunoSEQ multiplex PCR, and TCRdb holds only the in-frame ones, with some missing. The table records roughly 4,700 clones, 50% to 70% of them present only once. Germline V gene sequence: CDR1 LNHDA, CDR2 SQIVND (reference sequence). The CDR3 consists of 12 residues. The V gene lost 5 bases and the J gene lost 3 bases, with 5 bases spanning the gap. This clone has only a few counts. This sequence originates from a human donor with melanoma. The source material was cells from a culture (not recorded whether cultured in vitro). V and J are TRBV19 and TRBJ1-5; no clear D gene. The CDR3 here is CASSGHNQPQHF. Written as DNA, the CDR3 is TGTGCCAGTAGTGGGCACAATCAGCCCCAGCATTTT. Combining the CDR3 with reference TRBV19 and TRBJ1-5 gives the whole variable domain DGGITQSPKYLFRKEGQNVTLSCEQNLNHDAMYWYRQDPGQGLRLIYYSQIVNDFQKGDIAEGYSVSREKKESFPLTVTSAQKNPTAFYLCASSGHNQPQHFGDGTRLSIL.